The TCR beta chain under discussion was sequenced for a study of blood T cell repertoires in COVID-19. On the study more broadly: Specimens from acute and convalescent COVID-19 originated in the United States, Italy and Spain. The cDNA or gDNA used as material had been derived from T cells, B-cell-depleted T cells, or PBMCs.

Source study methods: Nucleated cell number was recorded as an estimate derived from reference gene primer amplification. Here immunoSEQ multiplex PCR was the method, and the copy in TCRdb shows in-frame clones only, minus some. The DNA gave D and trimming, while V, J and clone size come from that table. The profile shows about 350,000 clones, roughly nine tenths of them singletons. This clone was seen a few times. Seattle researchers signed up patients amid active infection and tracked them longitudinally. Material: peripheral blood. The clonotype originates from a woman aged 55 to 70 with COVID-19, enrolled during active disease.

CDR3 sequence (DNA): TGTGCCAGCAGGGGACAGTCTCTCTATAATTCACCCCTCCACTTT. Encoded protein: CASRGQSLYNSPLHF. This chain joins TRBV28 and TRBJ1-6; 7 nucleotides agree with TRBD1. The CDR3 is made up of 15 amino acids. V shed 6 bases and J 3 bases; nucleotides not matched to a gene: 5. Germline CDR1 reads MDHEN; CDR2 reads SYDVKM.